The rows below give T cell receptor beta chains drawn from one sample of a study of OX40 agonist ivuxolimab in advanced cancers. The data were produced by immunoSEQ multiplex PCR, yet TCRdb's version contains in-frame clones alone and is incomplete. The table records 23,000 or so clones, 80% to 90% of them present only once. Here the sequenced sample was CD4+ or CD8+ T cells sorted from blood, taken in a trial of the OX40 agonist ivuxolimab. The receptors derive from an adult with an advanced solid tumor such as melanoma, head and neck, liver or kidney cancer. The CDR3 runs from the conserved cysteine through the conserved F or W. The D gene is left open where the match is weak. Expanded clones get a size class; other rows say once, few or many, or leave the size out.

v_gene: TRBV27; abundance: -; d_gene: -; j_gene: TRBJ2-2; CDR3nt: TGTGCCAGCAGTTTATCGTTTGGGCTAGCGTTGAACACCGGGGAGCTGTTTTTT; CDR3aa: CASSLSFGLALNTGELFF
v_gene: TRBV5-1; abundance: -; d_gene: -; j_gene: TRBJ2-3; CDR3nt: TGCGCCAGCAGCTTAGGCCCGCGACTCGCGGGAAAACGTACAGATACGCAGTATTTT; CDR3aa: CASSLGPRLAGKRTDTQYF
v_gene: TRBV27; abundance: -; d_gene: -; j_gene: TRBJ1-1; CDR3nt: TGTGCCAGCAGCCAGAGTTTGACAGGTTCCACTGAAGCTTTCTTT; CDR3aa: CASSQSLTGSTEAFF
v_gene: TRBV15; abundance: -; d_gene: -; j_gene: TRBJ2-1; CDR3nt: TGTGCCACCAGCAGAGAGGACGGGGGATACTACAATGAGCAGTTCTTC; CDR3aa: CATSREDGGYYNEQFF
v_gene: TRBV7-3; abundance: -; d_gene: TRBD2; j_gene: TRBJ2-3; CDR3nt: TGTGCCAGCAGCTTTGGGACTAGCGGTAGCACAGATACGCAGTATTTT; CDR3aa: CASSFGTSGSTDTQYF
v_gene: TRBV27; abundance: -; d_gene: -; j_gene: TRBJ1-1; CDR3nt: TGTGCCAGCAGCCCTCAACCCTTAAACACTGAAGCTTTCTTT; CDR3aa: CASSPQPLNTEAFF
v_gene: TRBV4-1; abundance: -; d_gene: -; j_gene: TRBJ2-1; CDR3nt: TGCGCCAGCTCGATTCCAGGGAATGAGCAGTTCTTC; CDR3aa: CASSIPGNEQFF
v_gene: TRBV4-1; abundance: -; d_gene: -; j_gene: TRBJ2-1; CDR3nt: TGCGCCAGCAGCCCGCCCCGAGCCGGGAATGAGCAGTTCTTC; CDR3aa: CASSPPRAGNEQFF
v_gene: TRBV11-2; abundance: -; d_gene: -; j_gene: TRBJ2-7; CDR3nt: TGTGCCAGCAGCCGAGTTAGTGTCGGGGAGCAGTACTTC; CDR3aa: CASSRVSVGEQYF
v_gene: TRBV9; abundance: -; d_gene: TRBD2; j_gene: TRBJ2-1; CDR3nt: TGTGCCAGCAGCGATAGCGGGGGGGCCAGGGAGCAGTTCTTC; CDR3aa: CASSDSGGAREQFF
v_gene: TRBV6-1; abundance: -; d_gene: -; j_gene: TRBJ1-1; CDR3nt: TGTGCCAGCAAAGGGAGACAGAACACTGAAGCTTTCTTT; CDR3aa: CASKGRQNTEAFF
v_gene: TRBV5-6; abundance: -; d_gene: TRBD1; j_gene: TRBJ2-7; CDR3nt: TGTGCCAGCAGCTTGGGACCACAGGGGGCGGGCTACGAGCAGTACTTC; CDR3aa: CASSLGPQGAGYEQYF
v_gene: TRBV6-5; abundance: -; d_gene: -; j_gene: TRBJ1-1; CDR3nt: TGTGCCAGCAGTTCGGGACAGAACACTGAAGCTTTCTTT; CDR3aa: CASSSGQNTEAFF
v_gene: TRBV2; abundance: -; d_gene: -; j_gene: TRBJ1-6; CDR3nt: TGTGCCAGCCTCCGAGGCTCCTATAATTCACCCCTCCACTTT; CDR3aa: CASLRGSYNSPLHF
v_gene: TRBV7-9; abundance: -; d_gene: -; j_gene: TRBJ1-4; CDR3nt: TGTGCCAGCACGACAGTTGATGAAAAACTGTTTTTT; CDR3aa: CASTTVDEKLFF
v_gene: TRBV5-8; abundance: -; d_gene: -; j_gene: TRBJ1-2; CDR3nt: TGTGCCAGCAGCTTCCGCACCGCTAACTATGGCTACACCTTC; CDR3aa: CASSFRTANYGYTF
v_gene: TRBV11-3; abundance: -; d_gene: -; j_gene: TRBJ2-1; CDR3nt: TGTGCCAGCAGTATCTCTACACCGGCGGGGCGCAATGAGCAGTTCTTC; CDR3aa: CASSISTPAGRNEQFF
v_gene: TRBV28; abundance: once; d_gene: -; j_gene: TRBJ2-7; CDR3nt: TGTGCCAGCAGTTTTGGTACACCCTACGAGCAGTACTTC; CDR3aa: CASSFGTPYEQYF
v_gene: TRBV9; abundance: -; d_gene: -; j_gene: TRBJ1-2; CDR3nt: TGTGCCAGCAGCGTAGAGGGAGGGTGGGATGGCTACACCTTC; CDR3aa: CASSVEGGWDGYTF
v_gene: TRBV7-2; abundance: -; d_gene: -; j_gene: TRBJ2-7; CDR3nt: TGTGCCAGCAGCTTATCTTACGAGCAGTACTTC; CDR3aa: CASSLSYEQYF
v_gene: TRBV11-3; abundance: -; d_gene: TRBD1; j_gene: TRBJ2-7; CDR3nt: TGTGCCAGCAGCCGGACAGGGACCTCCTACGAGCAGTACTTC; CDR3aa: CASSRTGTSYEQYF
v_gene: TRBV28; abundance: -; d_gene: TRBD1; j_gene: TRBJ2-5; CDR3nt: TGTGCCCCGAACCCTGGAGACAGGGCCCTCCAAGAGACCCAGTACTTC; CDR3aa: CAPNPGDRALQETQYF
v_gene: TRBV4-1; abundance: -; d_gene: -; j_gene: TRBJ1-2; CDR3nt: TGCGCCAGCAGCCCAGGACAAGTTAACTATGGCTACACCTTC; CDR3aa: CASSPGQVNYGYTF
v_gene: TRBV14; abundance: -; d_gene: -; j_gene: TRBJ2-2; CDR3nt: TGTGCCAGCAGCCATTCCAGGAACACCGGGGAGCTGTTTTTT; CDR3aa: CASSHSRNTGELFF
v_gene: TRBV27; abundance: -; d_gene: TRBD2; j_gene: TRBJ2-3; CDR3nt: TGTGCCAGCAGTCTCGGGACTAGGGGGGATACGCAGTATTTT; CDR3aa: CASSLGTRGDTQYF
v_gene: TRBV29-1; abundance: -; d_gene: -; j_gene: TRBJ1-2; CDR3nt: TGCAGCGTCTTGGGGGGGGATAACTATGGCTACACCTTC; CDR3aa: CSVLGGDNYGYTF
v_gene: TRBV19; abundance: few; d_gene: -; j_gene: TRBJ1-2; CDR3nt: TGTGCCAGTAGTACCCGGGGGATCGGCTACACCTTC; CDR3aa: CASSTRGIGYTF
v_gene: TRBV28; abundance: -; d_gene: -; j_gene: TRBJ1-2; CDR3nt: TGTGCCAGCAGTCCGCGGACCCGCCGCGGCTATGGCTACACCTTC; CDR3aa: CASSPRTRRGYGYTF
v_gene: TRBV4-1; abundance: -; d_gene: -; j_gene: TRBJ1-1; CDR3nt: TGCGCCAGCAGCCCCCCGAAAGACGGGAGAAACACTGAAGCTTTCTTT; CDR3aa: CASSPPKDGRNTEAFF
v_gene: TRBV4-1; abundance: -; d_gene: -; j_gene: TRBJ2-7; CDR3nt: TGCGCCAGCAGCCAACTTGGGAGGAGCGAGCAGTACTTC; CDR3aa: CASSQLGRSEQYF
v_gene: TRBV2; abundance: -; d_gene: TRBD1; j_gene: TRBJ2-7; CDR3nt: TGTGCCAGCAGCGCAGACAGGGGGTACTACGAGCAGTACTTC; CDR3aa: CASSADRGYYEQYF